This entry describes one TCR beta chain. Antigen: not known. The method was immunoSEQ multiplex PCR; TCRdb's version includes in-frame clones alone and lacks a portion of them. The sample has 25,000 to 30,000 clones, more than 60% seen once. In the ViraFEST assay, antigen-specific CD4+ clonotypes were identified by expansion after peptide-pool stimulation. Isolating CD4+ T cells followed more than 9 days of culture. Having tested negative for nucleocapsid antibodies, the vaccine recipients showed no prior SARS-CoV-2 infection. PBMC were cultured at under 2.5 million per well with 8 to 10 IU/ml IL-2 and 10 ug/ml peptides. A half-volume exchange with IL-2 medium occurred on days 3 and 7. This CDR3 contains 13 residues. The V end lost 7 bases, the J end lost 7 bases, and 14 bases lay between the germline ends. Germline V gene sequence: CDR1 MDHEN, CDR2 SYDVKM. This sample is part of a study of vaccination effects on CD4 cells after COVID-19.

Whole-study results and caveats: Late post-vaccination samples showed marked contraction of infection- and vaccine-induced clones.

The sequences come from CD4+ T cells from PBMCs cultured with SARS-CoV-2 spike peptides, collected before COVID-19 vaccination. The sequence was obtained from a human donor who received a COVID-19 vaccine. V is TRBV28 and J is TRBJ1-5; D might be TRBD1 (5 bases). The CDR3 DNA is TGTGCCAGCACCCCCTCAGGGTTCCAGCCCCAGCATTTT. Amino acid sequence: CASTPSGFQPQHF.